This TCR beta chain was profiled in a study of radiotherapy plus CTLA-4 blockade in lung cancer. General study points: In blood, after radiotherapy plus ipilimumab, tumor-derived TCR clones expanded.

Focal radiation plus CTLA-4 blockade with ipilimumab was administered to patients who had chemo-refractory metastatic non-small-cell lung cancer. Sequencing used immunoSEQ multiplex PCR; TCRdb keeps in-frame clones, though not all of them. The sample contains about 98,000 clones, around 83% of which appear only once. Germline CDR1 is SGHAT and CDR2 is FQDESV (reference sequence). The CDR3 loop spans 15 amino acids. On this clone itself: Antigen: not known.

The source material was peripheral blood, sampled from a patient treated with radiotherapy plus ipilimumab. The receptor comes from a human donor with non-small cell lung cancer who had a partial response to radiotherapy plus ipilimumab. The chain couples TRBV11-1 to TRBJ2-5, with TRBD1 as a possible D gene (6 bases). The tail of the sequence fits TRBJ2-7 better, so the J call may be wrong. CDR3 sequence reads: CASSLRGRGNNEQYF. The CDR3 DNA reads TGTGCCAGCAGCTTAAGGGGCAGGGGCAACAACGAGCAGTACTTC.